This T cell receptor (beta chain) comes out of a study of shared clonotypes between healthy human individuals. The junction had 4 bases not matched to a gene; V was cut back by 8 bases and J by 3 bases. Germline CDR1 reads SGHRS; CDR2 reads YFSETQ. This CDR3 has 13 residues. TCRdb's table, derived via immunoSEQ multiplex PCR, lists solely in-frame clones and lacks some. The table has some 200,000 clones, approximately 70% seen once. The rearrangement joins TRBV5-1 to TRBJ2-7; TRBD1 matches at 11 bases. The material sequenced was memory CD4+ T cells sorted from blood. Subset: CD45RA-negative fraction. The receptor's source is a man aged 25-40 years in good health. The CDR3, as DNA: TGCGCCAGTACCGGGACAGGGGGCTACGAGCAGTACTTC. This gives the protein CASTGTGGYEQYF.